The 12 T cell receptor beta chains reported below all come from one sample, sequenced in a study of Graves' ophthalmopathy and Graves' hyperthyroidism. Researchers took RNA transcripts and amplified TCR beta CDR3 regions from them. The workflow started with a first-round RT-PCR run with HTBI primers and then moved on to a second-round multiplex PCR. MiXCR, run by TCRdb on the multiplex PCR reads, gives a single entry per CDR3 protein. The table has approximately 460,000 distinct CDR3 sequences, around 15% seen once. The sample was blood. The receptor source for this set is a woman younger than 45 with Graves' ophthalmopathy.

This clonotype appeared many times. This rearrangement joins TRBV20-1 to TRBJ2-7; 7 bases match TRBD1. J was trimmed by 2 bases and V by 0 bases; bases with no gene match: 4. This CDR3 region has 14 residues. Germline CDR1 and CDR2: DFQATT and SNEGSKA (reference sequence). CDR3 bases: TGCAGTGCTAGAGACGGGGACAGCCCCTACGAGCAGTACTTC. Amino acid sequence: CSARDGDSPYEQYF.

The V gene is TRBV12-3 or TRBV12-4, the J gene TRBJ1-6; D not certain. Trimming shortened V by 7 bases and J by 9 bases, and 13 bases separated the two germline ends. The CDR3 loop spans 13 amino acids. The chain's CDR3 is CASTQGRGSPLHF. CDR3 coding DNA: TGTGCCAGCACCCAAGGTCGTGGTTCACCCCTCCACTTT.

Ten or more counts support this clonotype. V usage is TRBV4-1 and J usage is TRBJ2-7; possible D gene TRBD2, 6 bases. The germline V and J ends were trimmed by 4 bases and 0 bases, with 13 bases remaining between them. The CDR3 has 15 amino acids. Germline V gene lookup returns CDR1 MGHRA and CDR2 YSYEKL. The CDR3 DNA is TGCGCCAGCAGCCTCTTGGAGGGAAGCTCCTACGAGCAGTACTTC. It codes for CASSLLEGSSYEQYF.

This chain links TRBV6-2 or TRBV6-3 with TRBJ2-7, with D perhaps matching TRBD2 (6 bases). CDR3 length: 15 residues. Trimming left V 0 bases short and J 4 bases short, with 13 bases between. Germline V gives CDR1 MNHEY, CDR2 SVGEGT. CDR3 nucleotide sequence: TGTGCCAGCAGTTACTCGACGGGAGCGAGGTACGAGCAGTACTTC. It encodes CASSYSTGARYEQYF.

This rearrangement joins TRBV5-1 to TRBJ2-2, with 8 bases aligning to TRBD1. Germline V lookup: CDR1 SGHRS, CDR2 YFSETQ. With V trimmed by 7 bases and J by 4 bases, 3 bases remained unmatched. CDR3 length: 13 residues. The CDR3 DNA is TGCGCCAGCGGGACAGGAACCACCGGGGAGCTGTTTTTT. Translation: CASGTGTTGELFF.

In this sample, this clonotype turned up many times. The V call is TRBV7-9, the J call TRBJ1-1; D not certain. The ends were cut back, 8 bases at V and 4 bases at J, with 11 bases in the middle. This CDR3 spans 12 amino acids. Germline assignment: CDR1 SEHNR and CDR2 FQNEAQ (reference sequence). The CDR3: CASGEFGTEAFF. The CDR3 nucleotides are TGTGCCAGCGGGGAATTTGGCACTGAAGCTTTCTTT.

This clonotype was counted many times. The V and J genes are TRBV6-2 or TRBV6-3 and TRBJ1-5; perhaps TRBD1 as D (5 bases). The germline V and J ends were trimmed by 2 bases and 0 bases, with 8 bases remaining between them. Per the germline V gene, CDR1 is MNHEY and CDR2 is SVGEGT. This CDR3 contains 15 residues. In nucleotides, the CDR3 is TGTGCCAGCAGTTACGGAGGGACTAGCAATCAGCCCCAGCATTTT. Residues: CASSYGGTSNQPQHF.

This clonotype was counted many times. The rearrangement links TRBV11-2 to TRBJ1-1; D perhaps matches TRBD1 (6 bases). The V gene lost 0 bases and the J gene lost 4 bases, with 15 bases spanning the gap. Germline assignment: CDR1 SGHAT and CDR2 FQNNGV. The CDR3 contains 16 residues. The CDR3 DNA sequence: TGTGCCAGCAGCTTAGACCCCGCCAGGGGTGTCACTGAAGCTTTCTTT. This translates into CASSLDPARGVTEAFF.

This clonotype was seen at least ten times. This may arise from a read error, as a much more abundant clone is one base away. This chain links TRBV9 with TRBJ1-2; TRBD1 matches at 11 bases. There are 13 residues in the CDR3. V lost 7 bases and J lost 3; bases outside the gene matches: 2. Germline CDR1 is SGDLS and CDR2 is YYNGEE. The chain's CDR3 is CASWGQGDYGYTF. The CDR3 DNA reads TGTGCCAGCTGGGGACAGGGGGACTATGGCTACACCTTC.

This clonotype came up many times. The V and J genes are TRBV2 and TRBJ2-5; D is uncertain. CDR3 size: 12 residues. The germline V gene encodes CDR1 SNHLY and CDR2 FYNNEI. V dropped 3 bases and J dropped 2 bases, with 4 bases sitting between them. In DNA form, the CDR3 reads TGTGCCAGCAGTGAGCGACAAGAGACCCAGTACTTC. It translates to CASSERQETQYF.

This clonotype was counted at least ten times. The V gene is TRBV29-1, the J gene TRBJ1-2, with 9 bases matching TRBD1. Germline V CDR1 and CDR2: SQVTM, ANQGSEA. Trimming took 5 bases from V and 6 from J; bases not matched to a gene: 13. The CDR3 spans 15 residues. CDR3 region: CSVPRTGAALNGYTF. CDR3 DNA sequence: TGCAGCGTTCCCAGGACAGGGGCCGCTTTGAATGGCTACACCTTC.

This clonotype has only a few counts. In DNA, the CDR3 is TGTGCCAGCTCACCTGGACAGAACATCTACGAGCAGTACTTC. Amino acid sequence: CASSPGQNIYEQYF. The chain combines TRBV18 with TRBJ2-7; maybe TRBD1 (6 bases). V shed 3 bases and J shed 3 bases, with 12 bases lying between them. The CDR3 sequence is 14 residues long. Germline V CDR1 and CDR2: KGHSH, LQKENI.